This entry features one T cell receptor (beta chain) sequence. What it recognizes is unknown. Included in the TCR beta cDNA libraries were unique molecular identifiers. MiXCR, applied by TCRdb to the PCR reads, yields one record per CDR3 protein. The sample records 150,000 to 200,000 distinct CDR3 sequences, 30% being singletons. CDR1 and CDR2 (germline): DFQATT, SNEGSKA (reference sequence). V was shortened by 3 bases and J by 6 bases, with 18 bases between the two germline ends. The CDR3 is made up of 15 amino acids. The entry originates in a study of post-analysis software for immune sequencing data. Whole-study results and caveats: Strong same-batch co-clustering of samples appeared with F measure clustering. In multiple sclerosis, normalized Chao1 diversity was significantly below that of controls. Among a few TRBV segments more frequent in patients than controls were TRBV5-6, TRBV5-1 and TRBV20-1.

This sequence originates from a girl aged 10-17 years with multiple sclerosis. The sequencing sample was made of blood. The chain links TRBV20-1 to TRBJ2-1, with D perhaps matching TRBD2 (6 bases). The CDR3 spells CSARVGGNGCNEQFF. CDR3 in DNA: TGCAGTGCTAGGGTGGGCGGGAACGGTTGCAATGAGCAGTTCTTC.